Presented here are 5 T cell receptor beta chains from one specimen sequenced in a study of T cells expressing NK-cell markers. TCRdb reanalyzed the 5' RACE reads, giving one entry per CDR3 protein sequence and no DNA. The listing records about 260,000 distinct CDR3 sequences. Sequencing used blood T cells: a sorted CD56 or NKG2C T cell subset, CD4+ or CD8+ T cells, or bulk PBMC T cells (not recorded which). The receptors come from a man aged 18 to 30 in good health.

This rearrangement joins TRBV20-1 to TRBJ2-5. CDR1 is DFQATT and CDR2 is SNEGSKA in the germline V gene (reference sequence). The length of the CDR3 is 14 residues. This CDR3 reads CSAQRQFGEETQYF.

The rearrangement links TRBV18 to TRBJ1-5. Germline V CDR1 and CDR2: KGHSH, LQKENI. CDR3 length: 15 amino acids. This CDR3 reads CASSPAAGTNQPQHF. Full variable domain (outside the CDR3, taken from reference TRBV18 and TRBJ1-5): NAGVMQNPRHLVRRRGQEARLRCSPMKGHSHVYWYRQLPEEGLKFMVYLQKENIIDESGMPKERFSAEFPKEGPSILRIQQVVRGDSAAYFCASSPAAGTNQPQHFGDGTRLSIL.

CDR3 amino acids: CASTSTNEKLFF. V gene TRBV12-3 or TRBV12-4 combines with J gene TRBJ1-4. This CDR3 has 12 residues.

The chain uses TRBV29-1 and TRBJ1-2; TCRdb's D call of TRBD1 is untestable without DNA. The germline V gene encodes CDR1 SQVTM and CDR2 ANQGSEA. The CDR3 is 13 residues long. The CDR3 loop is CSAMGDTNYGYTF.

The V and J genes are TRBV5-5 and TRBJ1-4. This CDR3 has 13 residues. The V gene's germline CDR1 is SGHKS and CDR2 YYEKEE (reference sequence). The CDR3 reads CASSFQGGEKLFF. The whole variable domain, filled in from reference TRBV5-5 and TRBJ1-4, reads DAGVTQSPTHLIKTRGQQVTLRCSPISGHKSVSWYQQVLGQGPQFIFQYYEKEERGRGNFPDRFSARQFPNYSSELNVNALLLGDSALYLCASSFQGGEKLFFGSGTQLSVL.